The present T cell receptor beta chain was sequenced within a study of blood T cell repertoires in COVID-19. Study background: Acute-phase and convalescent COVID-19 samples originated in the United States, Italy and Spain. Sample material is recorded as cDNA or gDNA derived from T cells, B-cell-depleted T cells, or PBMCs.

Under the authors' procedure: Nucleated cell number was recorded as an estimate derived from reference gene primer amplification. Data came from immunoSEQ multiplex PCR; TCRdb stores just in-frame clones and leaves some out. D and trimming were read from the DNA, whereas the V and J calls and clone size are those reported in that table. The table shows some 320,000 clones, with roughly 86% occurring only once. The germline CDR1 and CDR2 sequences are LNHDA and SQIVND (reference sequence). Unmatched junction bases numbered 5, after V lost 7 bases and J lost 1 base. This CDR3 has 16 residues. V is TRBV19 and J is TRBJ2-3; 13 positions agree with TRBD2. The sequenced material came from peripheral blood. This clonotype was obtained from a woman aged 45 to 65 who had recovered from COVID-19. Here the CDR3 DNA reads TGTGCCAGTAATGACGGGACTAGCGGGGGCACAGATACGCAGTATTTT. Protein sequence: CASNDGTSGGTDTQYF.